These 27 T cell receptor beta chains originate from one sample sequenced in a study of blood T cell repertoires in COVID-19. Method: immunoSEQ multiplex PCR; TCRdb's copy keeps in-frame clones and lacks some. The repertoire includes under 200,000 clones, roughly 87% of them detected once, and 11% sits in the top ten. The sequenced sample consisted of PBMCs or T cells enriched from blood (not recorded which). Every receptor here comes from a man in his fifties or sixties who had recovered from COVID-19.

The V and J genes are TRBV28 and TRBJ1-4, with D perhaps matching TRBD1 (5 bases). V lost 7 bases and J lost 7, with 7 bases in between. The CDR3 is 11 amino acids. Looked up from germline, CDR1 is MDHEN and CDR2 is SYDVKM. The CDR3 sequence: CASTRGEKLFF. The CDR3 nucleotides are TGTGCCAGCACAAGGGGTGAAAAACTGTTTTTT.

The rearrangement joins TRBV28 to TRBJ2-7; 10 bases are a match to TRBD1. V dropped 0 bases and J dropped 1; count of bases not matched to a gene: 12. The CDR3 sequence is 19 residues long. Germline loops: CDR1 MDHEN, CDR2 SYDVKM. CDR3 protein: CASSLWGQGLPSLSYEQYF. The DNA of the CDR3 is TGTGCCAGCAGTTTATGGGGACAGGGGCTCCCCTCCCTATCCTACGAGCAGTACTTC.

The J gene is TRBJ2-3, the V gene TRBV7-3; 10 bases match TRBD2. The V gene's germline CDR1 is SGHTA and CDR2 FQGTGA. CDR3 length: 14 residues. J lost 3 bases, V lost 5 bases, and 2 bases had no gene match. For the CDR3, the DNA is TGTGCCAGCAGCCCGGGACTAGCGACAGATACGCAGTATTTT. Amino acids: CASSPGLATDTQYF.

The chain links TRBV15 to TRBJ2-1; 9 positions match TRBD2. Trimming took 10 bases from V and 4 from J; bases not matched to a gene: 8. Germline CDR1 is LNHNV and CDR2 is YYDKDF (reference sequence). The CDR3 is 14 amino acids. For the CDR3, the DNA is TGTGCCAGCCAAGCGGGAGGACGATACAATGAGCAGTTCTTC. This translates into CASQAGGRYNEQFF.

This chain joins TRBV5-5 and TRBJ2-1; 10 bases are shared with TRBD2. The germline CDR1 and CDR2 sequences are SGHKS and YYEKEE (reference sequence). Trimming removed 4 bases from V and 2 bases from J; junction bases left unmatched: 6. This CDR3 region has 16 residues. The CDR3 protein is CASSQATSGTYNEQFF. Here the CDR3 DNA reads TGTGCCAGCAGCCAAGCAACTAGCGGGACCTACAATGAGCAGTTCTTC.

This clone showed up just a few times. The gene calls are TRBV28 and TRBJ2-7, with a tentative D call TRBD1 (6 bases). CDR3 size: 15 residues. Germline CDR1 is MDHEN and CDR2 is SYDVKM. V was pared by 7 bases and J by 2 bases, with 18 bases between. CDR3 sequence (DNA): TGTGCCAGCAAGGAGACAGGCTCAGCCGCCTACGAGCAGTACTTC. Translated: CASKETGSAAYEQYF.

V usage is TRBV15 and J usage is TRBJ2-3; D is undetermined. The CDR3 totals 17 residues. V shed 1 base and J shed 5 bases, with 19 bases lying between them. Looked up from germline, CDR1 is LNHNV and CDR2 is YYDKDF (reference sequence). For the CDR3, the DNA is TGTGCCACCAGCAGAGGGGTTGGGCTCCTCGACGAAGATACGCAGTATTTT. Translation gives CATSRGVGLLDEDTQYF.

This chain joins TRBV7-2 and TRBJ2-3; D is perhaps TRBD2 (7 bases). The CDR3 has 15 amino acids. The germline V gene encodes CDR1 SGHTA and CDR2 FQGNSA. With 0 bases removed from V and 4 bases from J, the gap between germline ends came to 11 bases. For the CDR3, the DNA is TGTGCCAGCAGCTTAGCGGGGGGGCGGGCAGATACGCAGTATTTT. This codes for CASSLAGGRADTQYF.

The chain uses TRBV5-1 and TRBJ1-5; a possible D gene is TRBD1 (6 bases). V lost 4 bases and J 0 bases, leaving 8 bases between the germline ends. The CDR3 covers 14 residues. Germline V gene lookup returns CDR1 SGHRS and CDR2 YFSETQ. The CDR3 reads CASSPGVSNQPQHF. CDR3 coding DNA: TGCGCCAGCAGCCCAGGGGTTAGCAATCAGCCCCAGCATTTT.

This clone was observed a single time. The rearrangement joins TRBV4-2 to TRBJ1-5, with D uncertain. Germline loops: CDR1 LGHNA, CDR2 YNFKEQ. V lost 6 bases to trimming and J lost 0 bases, with 12 bases between them. The CDR3 is 15 amino acids. CDR3 in DNA: TGTGCCAGCAGTCCTACGGTGGTTAGCAATCAGCCCCAGCATTTT. It specifies CASSPTVVSNQPQHF.

The chain combines TRBV6-1 with TRBJ1-3; 7 bases align to TRBD1. This CDR3 is 16 amino acids long. Per germline, CDR1 MNHNS and CDR2 SASEGT. V gave up 4 bases and J gave up 0 bases; unmatched junction bases: 6. CDR3 sequence reads: CASSVGTELSGNTIYF. The CDR3 DNA is TGTGCCAGCAGTGTTGGGACAGAACTCTCTGGAAACACCATATATTTT.

The chain combines TRBV6-2 or TRBV6-3 with TRBJ2-3, with TRBD1 matching over 10 bases. Per the germline V gene, CDR1 is MNHEY and CDR2 is SVGEGT. The CDR3 has 17 residues. Germline trimming cut 5 bases from V and 5 bases from J; bases unmatched to any gene: 13. The DNA for the CDR3 is TGTGCCAGCAGTCCCAGCCAGACAGGGGGCGTCAAAGATACGCAGTATTTT. This translates into CASSPSQTGGVKDTQYF.

The chain uses TRBV10-3 and TRBJ2-1; a possible D gene is TRBD2 (9 bases). Germline V gives CDR1 ENHRY, CDR2 SYGVKD. The CDR3 is made up of 19 amino acids. Trimming cost V 7 bases and J 8 bases, with 33 bases left between them. CDR3 nucleotide sequence: TGTGCCATCACCGACTCTTCCAGGGGGCTAGCGGGATTATTCGATGAGCAGTTCTTC. Translating it yields CAITDSSRGLAGLFDEQFF.

The chain recombines TRBV4-1 with TRBJ1-5; 9 nucleotides match TRBD1. CDR1 and CDR2 (germline): MGHRA, YSYEKL. CDR3 length equals 16 residues. V lost 0 bases, J lost 4 bases, and 4 bases stayed unmatched. The CDR3 reads CASSQEVGQGNQPQHF. The CDR3 DNA sequence: TGCGCCAGCAGCCAAGAAGTGGGACAGGGAAATCAGCCCCAGCATTTT.

This clone occurred a few times. The chain recombines TRBV19 with TRBJ2-1; 8 bases map to TRBD2. This CDR3 has 12 residues. J gave up 9 bases and V 5 bases, and 3 bases lay outside the gene matches. The V gene's germline CDR1 is LNHDA and CDR2 SQIVND (reference sequence). Here the CDR3 DNA reads TGTGCCAGTAGTCGGGAGGGGGGTGAGCAGTTCTTC. Amino acids: CASSREGGEQFF.

The chain is built from TRBV9 and TRBJ1-1; D unclear. The CDR3 totals 14 residues. Trimming shortened V by 0 bases and J by 1 base, and 7 bases separated the two germline ends. The germline V gene has CDR1 SGDLS and CDR2 YYNGEE. CDR3 residues: CASSVAQKNTEAFF. CDR3 in DNA: TGTGCCAGCAGCGTAGCACAGAAGAACACTGAAGCTTTCTTT.

V gene TRBV14 combines with J gene TRBJ1-1, with D unresolved. Between the trimmed V and J ends, which lost 0 bases and 4 bases, there was a span of 6 bases. In germline, CDR1 is SGHDN, CDR2 FVKESK. This CDR3 contains 13 residues. CDR3 sequence (DNA): TGTGCCAGCAGCCAAGAGACTGTCACTGAAGCTTTCTTT. This encodes CASSQETVTEAFF.

V usage is TRBV7-8 and J usage is TRBJ2-3; 13 bases fit TRBD2. The CDR3 contains 16 residues. After removal of 4 bases from V and 7 bases from J, the junction contained 8 bases not matched to a gene. Germline-derived CDR1 and CDR2 are SGHVS and FQNEAQ. The CDR3 reads CASSSRTSGSSNTQYF. Written as DNA, the CDR3 is TGTGCCAGCAGCTCGAGGACTAGCGGGAGCTCGAATACGCAGTATTTT. Supplemented by reference TRBV7-8 and TRBJ2-3, the full variable domain reads GAGVSQSPRYKVAKRGQDVALRCDPISGHVSLFWYQQALGQGPEFLTYFQNEAQLDKSGLPSDRFFAERPEGSVSTLKIQRTQQEDSAVYLCASSSRTSGSSNTQYFGPGTRLTVL.

The chain combines TRBV6-6 with TRBJ1-5, with D perhaps TRBD1 (5 bases). Germline V gene sequence: CDR1 MNHNY, CDR2 SVGAGI (reference sequence). The CDR3 contains 12 residues. Trimming cost V 4 bases and J 5 bases, with 6 bases left between them. CDR3 DNA sequence: TGTGCCAGCAGTTCGGGGGATCAGCCCCAGCATTTT. This sequence encodes CASSSGDQPQHF.

The genes are TRBV7-9 and TRBJ2-7, with D hard to call. This CDR3 is built from 13 residues. Germline-derived CDR1 and CDR2 are SEHNR and FQNEAQ (reference sequence). V was shortened by 0 bases and J by 7 bases, with 10 bases between the two germline ends. The CDR3 DNA follows: TGTGCCAGCAGCTTAGCCGCAGGTCTAGAGCAGTACTTC. It encodes CASSLAAGLEQYF.

This sequence joins TRBV28 and TRBJ1-1; TRBD1 aligns across 9 bases. This CDR3 is 15 amino acids long. Trimming took 6 bases from V and 4 from J; bases not matched to a gene: 9. Looked up from germline, CDR1 is MDHEN and CDR2 is SYDVKM. CDR3 sequence reads: CASSRNRGRGTEAFF. The CDR3 nucleotides are TGTGCCAGCAGCAGAAACAGGGGGCGAGGCACTGAAGCTTTCTTT.

A single count supports this clone. The chain uses TRBV9 and TRBJ2-5; D ambiguous. This CDR3 is 11 amino acids long. Germline CDR1 is SGDLS and CDR2 is YYNGEE. The V end was cut by 3 bases, the J end by 3 bases, with 3 bases between. The CDR3 region is CASSAKETQYF. The CDR3 DNA reads TGTGCCAGCAGCGCCAAAGAGACCCAGTACTTC.

The chain has TRBV30 and TRBJ2-3; D call uncertain. Germline CDR1 and CDR2: GTSNPN and SVGIG (reference sequence). Between the trimmed V and J ends, which lost 3 bases and 2 bases, there was a span of 21 bases. This CDR3 is 17 amino acids long. The CDR3 sequence is CAWSVFDCPVVTDTQYF. CDR3 nucleotide sequence: TGTGCCTGGAGCGTATTCGATTGTCCCGTAGTCACAGATACGCAGTATTTT.

This clone was detected only a few times. V gene TRBV7-6 combines with J gene TRBJ2-7; the D gene is possibly TRBD2 (6 bases). Germline loops: CDR1 SGHVS, CDR2 FNYEAQ. The V gene lost 1 base and the J gene lost 7 bases, with 17 bases spanning the gap. CDR3 length: 15 amino acids. The CDR3 reads CASSLGSGATEEQYF. The DNA for the CDR3 is TGTGCCAGCAGCTTAGGGTCGGGAGCTACGGAGGAGCAGTACTTC.

The rearrangement joins TRBV19 to TRBJ2-3, with TRBD1 as a possible D gene (6 bases). CDR1 LNHDA and CDR2 SQIVND come from the germline V gene (reference sequence). Deletions cut 5 bases from V and 2 bases from J, with 14 bases between. The CDR3 has 15 residues. CDR3 residues: CASSVSGQLTDTQYF. The DNA for the CDR3 is TGTGCCAGTAGTGTCTCGGGACAACTCACAGATACGCAGTATTTT.

This rearrangement joins TRBV21-1 to TRBJ1-5; TRBD1, the D gene given by the table, was not confirmed from the DNA. TRBV21-1 is recorded as a pseudogene. The CDR3 has 16 residues. The CDR3 nucleotides read TGTGCCAGCCCCCGGGACAGGACATATAGCAATCAGCCCCAGCATTTT. Protein product: CASPRDRTYSNQPQHF.

V is TRBV9 and J is TRBJ2-3; TRBD2 aligns across 9 bases. CDR1 SGDLS and CDR2 YYNGEE come from the germline V gene. Unmatched junction bases numbered 5, after V lost 1 base and J lost 2 bases. The CDR3 contains 16 residues. The CDR3 protein is CASSVLAGISTDTQYF. DNA for the CDR3: TGTGCCAGCAGCGTACTAGCGGGGATTTCCACAGATACGCAGTATTTT.